The T cell receptor (beta chain) under discussion was sequenced for a study of OX40 agonist ivuxolimab in advanced cancers. About the study: Six ivuxolimab dose levels, 0.01 to 10 mg/kg, were given intravenously every 2 weeks. Three patients got partial responses; one had hepatocellular carcinoma and two had cutaneous melanoma. Study-level points and caveats: At doses 0.1 to 3.0 mg/kg, CD4+ and CD8+ clones expanded.

Points on this clone: Its antigen is undetermined. Other nucleotide sequences from this sample produce the same CDR3.

From germline, CDR1 is SGHTA and CDR2 FQGNSA. V lost 6 bases and J lost 2, with 11 bases in between. The length of the CDR3 is 14 residues. Measured with immunoSEQ multiplex PCR; TCRdb has only the in-frame clones, and not every one. This sample has tens of thousands of clones, with less than 85% found just once. The V gene is TRBV7-2, the J gene TRBJ1-3; D might be TRBD1 (5 bases). This specimen consisted of CD4+ or CD8+ T cells sorted from blood, obtained in a trial of the OX40 agonist ivuxolimab. The clonotype comes from an adult with an advanced solid tumor such as melanoma, head and neck, liver or kidney cancer. The CDR3 is CASRPGAAGNTIYF. Written as DNA, the CDR3 is TGTGCCAGCAGACCCGGGGCGGCTGGAAACACCATATATTTT.